The rows below give T cell receptor beta chains drawn from one sample of a study of human versus mouse CDR3 diversity and MHC coevolution. TCRdb keeps only in-frame clones here, not all; method: immunoSEQ multiplex PCR. The sample has fewer than 100,000 clones; 93% are singletons. Sequencing was performed on naive CD4+ T cells from blood. The receptors derive from a person aged 25 to 75 in good health. Each CDR3 is given with its conserved first and last residue. A D gene is named only where the DNA matches it firmly. Some rows have no size entry. The others give once, few or many, or a class for an expanded clone.

CDR3 DNA	CDR3 protein	clone size	D gene	J gene	V gene
TGTGCCAGCAGCCCGCTACTATACGAGCAGTACTTC	CASSPLLYEQYF	-	-	TRBJ2-7	TRBV11-2
TGCGCCAGCAGCTTGGATGGCTTGAACTACAATGAGCAGTTCTTC	CASSLDGLNYNEQFF	once	-	TRBJ2-1	TRBV5-1
TGTGCCATCAGCGGTACAGGGGGCTCTGGGGCCAACGTCCTGACTTTC	CAISGTGGSGANVLTF	few	TRBD1	TRBJ2-6	TRBV10-3
TGTGCCAGCAGCCGGGGGGTGAGAGACTACACCTTC	CASSRGVRDYTF	-	-	TRBJ1-2	TRBV7-2
TGTGCCAGCAGTAAGGGACCGTGGACAGGGGGTGACGAGCAGTACTTC	CASSKGPWTGGDEQYF	-	TRBD1	TRBJ2-7	TRBV27
TGTGCCAGTAGTAATGCGGGGATCCCTAGCTCCTACAATGAGCAGTTCTTC	CASSNAGIPSSYNEQFF	once	-	TRBJ2-1	TRBV19
TGTGCCAGCAGGCCGACTAGCGCCAACAATGAGCAGTTCTTC	CASRPTSANNEQFF	-	TRBD2	TRBJ2-1	TRBV7-9
TGTGCCAGTAGTCTCCCGGGCGGGGCTCTAAGGTCTCAGTTCTTC	CASSLPGGALRSQFF	-	-	TRBJ2-1	TRBV19
TGTGCCAGCAGTTCCCCGAGTTCAGGGGGCTCCTACGAGCAGTACTTC	CASSSPSSGGSYEQYF	-	TRBD1	TRBJ2-7	TRBV27
TGCGCCAGCAGGCAAGTGACAGGGTTGGATTCACCCCTCCACTTT	CASRQVTGLDSPLHF	-	TRBD1	TRBJ1-6	TRBV5-1
TGTGCCAGCAGCTTACCAGCGGGAGCAAACACCGGGGAGCTGTTTTTT	CASSLPAGANTGELFF	-	TRBD2	TRBJ2-2	TRBV7-2
TGTGCCAGCAGCCTCATGGAACGAGGGCCGAACACCGGGGAGCTGTTTTTT	CASSLMERGPNTGELFF	-	-	TRBJ2-2	TRBV7-9
TGTGCCAGCAGCTTAGAAAGAGGAACTGAAGCTTTCTTT	CASSLERGTEAFF	-	-	TRBJ1-1	TRBV11-2
TGTGCCAGCAGATTGCTCCCGGGACAGGGGGCTCGGGAGCAGTACTTC	CASRLLPGQGAREQYF	-	TRBD1	TRBJ2-7	TRBV11-2
TGTGCCAGCAGCCAAGGTCCCGGGACAGGGGAGTATGGCTACACCTTC	CASSQGPGTGEYGYTF	few	TRBD1	TRBJ1-2	TRBV4-2
TGTGCCAGCAGCTCCCTACAGGGGTTGGGCATGAATTCACCCCTCCACTTT	CASSSLQGLGMNSPLHF	-	TRBD1	TRBJ1-6	TRBV5-4
TGTGCCACCAGCAGAGACCCTCTACTGACAGACGGAAATCAGCCCCAGCATTTT	CATSRDPLLTDGNQPQHF	-	-	TRBJ1-5	TRBV15
TGCGCCAGCAGAGGGACAGGTTTCACTGAAGCTTTCTTT	CASRGTGFTEAFF	-	TRBD1	TRBJ1-1	TRBV5-1
TGTGCCAGCAGTGAAGTCCACAGGGTCCACGAGCAGTACTTC	CASSEVHRVHEQYF	-	-	TRBJ2-7	TRBV6-1
TGTGCCTGTCCGGGACACCCGGCTGGAAACACCATATATTTT	CACPGHPAGNTIYF	-	-	TRBJ1-3	TRBV30
TGTGCCAGCCTGTTGCAGGGGCAGTCCTACGAGCAGTACTTC	CASLLQGQSYEQYF	few	-	TRBJ2-7	TRBV28
TGTGCCAGCACCAACTCGGGACTCGGGAACACTGAAGCTTTCTTT	CASTNSGLGNTEAFF	-	-	TRBJ1-1	TRBV2
TGCGCCAGCAGCCAAGATCCGAGGCAGGGGGCTGGTGGCTACACCTTC	CASSQDPRQGAGGYTF	-	TRBD1	TRBJ1-2	TRBV4-3
TGTGCCAGCAGCTCATCTAGGAATAATTCACCCCTCCACTTT	CASSSSRNNSPLHF	-	-	TRBJ1-6	TRBV5-6
TGTGCCAGCAGTAAAGGACAGGGCGGGTGGGAGACCCAGTACTTC	CASSKGQGGWETQYF	-	TRBD1	TRBJ2-5	TRBV28
TGTGCCAGCAGCCTCGGACAGGGAGGACGAGAAAAACTGTTTTTT	CASSLGQGGREKLFF	once	TRBD1	TRBJ1-4	TRBV7-3
TGTGCCAGCTCACCAGAAACAGAAAAACTGTTTTTT	CASSPETEKLFF	once	-	TRBJ1-4	TRBV18
TGTGCCAGCAGCTTAGCCCCCATAGCGGGGGTCGAGCAGTACTTC	CASSLAPIAGVEQYF	-	TRBD2	TRBJ2-7	TRBV7-2
TGTGCCAGCAGTTCCTATGGAGGAGTTGAAAAACTGTTTTTT	CASSSYGGVEKLFF	-	-	TRBJ1-4	TRBV27
TGTGCCAGCTCACCACGAGGGTATGGCAATCAGCCCCAGCATTTT	CASSPRGYGNQPQHF	-	-	TRBJ1-5	TRBV18
TGTGCCAGTATAAACTCGCGACAGGGCTTTTATAGCAATCAGCCCCAGCATTTT	CASINSRQGFYSNQPQHF	-	TRBD1	TRBJ1-5	TRBV19
TGTGCCAGCAGTGAATATCGAGTTCAAGAGACCCAGTACTTC	CASSEYRVQETQYF	-	-	TRBJ2-5	TRBV25-1
TGTGCCATCAGTAGGGACACCCCTAACGACGAGCAGTACTTC	CAISRDTPNDEQYF	-	-	TRBJ2-7	TRBV10-3
TGTGCCAGCAGTCCGTTTACAACTAATGAAAAACTGTTTTTT	CASSPFTTNEKLFF	few	-	TRBJ1-4	TRBV28
TGTGCCTGGGGATGGGGACAGGGAGCCAAAAACATTCAGTACTTC	CAWGWGQGAKNIQYF	-	TRBD1	TRBJ2-4	TRBV30
TGTGCCAGCAGTTACATTGGACTCGAGCAGTACTTC	CASSYIGLEQYF	-	-	TRBJ2-7	TRBV6-6
TGTGCCAGCAGCCCGGACAGGGGGCAGTACGAGCAGTACTTC	CASSPDRGQYEQYF	-	TRBD1	TRBJ2-7	TRBV7-2
TGCGCCAGCAGCCCGGGGGTGAGCTCCTACAATGAGCAGTTCTTC	CASSPGVSSYNEQFF	-	-	TRBJ2-1	TRBV4-3
TGTGCTAGCAGCCGAGGGCAGGGGTCCCACGAGCAGTACTTC	CASSRGQGSHEQYF	-	-	TRBJ2-7	TRBV7-7
TGTGCCAGCAGCTTCCTCGGGGGGACGGCTGCCTACGAGCAGTACTTC	CASSFLGGTAAYEQYF	once	TRBD2	TRBJ2-7	TRBV7-9
TGTGCCAGCAGTGTAGTGGGGACAGGGGATGAAAAACTGTTTTTT	CASSVVGTGDEKLFF	few	TRBD1	TRBJ1-4	TRBV2
TGTGCCAGCCATATCGGTGGGAACACTGAAGCTTTCTTT	CASHIGGNTEAFF	-	-	TRBJ1-1	TRBV19